The 9 T cell receptor beta chains given below trace back to one sample, sequenced in a study of cytomegalovirus exposure and HLA in healthy donors. The PCR used 60 Vbeta and 13 Jbeta primers. Repertoires were generated with immunoSEQ multiplex PCR, while TCRdb's copy carries only in-frame clones and drops some. The repertoire holds about 160,000 clones, with roughly 80% as singletons. Sequences were obtained from PBMCs. The receptors shown here come from a woman aged 45-65 years in good health and CMV-seronegative.

This clone was found once. This chain joins TRBV7-2 and TRBJ1-2; a possible D gene is TRBD1 (5 bases). This CDR3 contains 15 residues. The V end was cut by 5 bases, the J end by 2 bases, with 15 bases between. Germline V CDR1 and CDR2: SGHTA, FQGNSA. The CDR3 DNA reads as TGTGCCAGCAGCCAACCGCGGCAGGGAAACTATGGCTACACCTTC. It translates to CASSQPRQGNYGYTF.

The gene calls are TRBV28 and TRBJ2-7; 10 bases are a match to TRBD1. This CDR3 is 13 amino acids long. With V trimmed by 3 bases and J by 6 bases, 2 bases remained unmatched. Looked up from germline, CDR1 is MDHEN and CDR2 is SYDVKM. The CDR3 DNA reads as TGTGCCAGCAGTTTGGGGGACAGGGGCGAGCAGTACTTC. It is translated as CASSLGDRGEQYF. Filled out from reference TRBV28 and TRBJ2-7, the complete variable domain reads DVKVTQSSRYLVKRTGEKVFLECVQDMDHENMFWYRQDPGLGLRLIYFSYDVKMKEKGDIPEGYSVSREKKERFSLILESASTNQTSMYLCASSLGDRGEQYFGPGTRLTVT.

This clone was recorded only once. The V call is TRBV1, the J call TRBJ1-2; the DNA was not compared with TRBD1, the D call given in the table. TRBV1 is noted as a pseudogene. CDR3 length equals 14 residues. DNA for the CDR3: TGCACCAGCAGCCAAGGCGAGGGCAGGGGATGCTACACCTTC. Protein: CTSSQGEGRGCYTF.

This rearrangement joins TRBV27 to TRBJ2-2; unclear D gene. CDR1 MNHEY and CDR2 SMNVEV come from the germline V gene (reference sequence). The CDR3 is made up of 13 amino acids. Deletions cut 5 bases from V and 1 base from J, with 5 bases between. Here the CDR3 DNA reads TGTGCCAGCAGTCTCCTGAACACCGGGGAGCTGTTTTTT. It translates to CASSLLNTGELFF.

In DNA form, the CDR3 reads TGTGCCAGCAGCTCCGGGACAGGGGAAGACGAGCAGTTCTTC. The encoded protein is CASSSGTGEDEQFF. The V call is TRBV7-9, the J call TRBJ2-1, with 10 bases matching TRBD1. Trimming took 4 bases from V and 10 from J; bases not matched to a gene: 7. The CDR3 totals 14 residues. Germline CDR1 is SEHNR and CDR2 is FQNEAQ (reference sequence).

This chain links TRBV11-2 with TRBJ2-7; 12 nucleotides match TRBD2. The germline gives CDR1 SGHAT, CDR2 FQNNGV. J lost 5 bases, V lost 7 bases, and 9 bases had no gene match. The CDR3 length is 15 residues. CDR3 sequence: CASTASSGRVDEQYF. DNA for the CDR3: TGTGCCAGCACCGCCTCTAGCGGGAGGGTGGACGAGCAGTACTTC.

The J gene is TRBJ2-1, the V gene TRBV11-2; 13 nucleotides align to TRBD2. Germline-derived CDR1 and CDR2 are SGHAT and FQNNGV. The J segment lost 6 bases and the V segment lost 3 bases, leaving 11 bases of the junction unmatched. The CDR3 loop spans 18 amino acids. CDR3: CASSLRLTSGGTFNEQFF. The DNA of the CDR3 is TGTGCCAGCAGCTTGAGGCTGACTAGCGGGGGGACCTTCAATGAGCAGTTCTTC.

This clone appeared a few times. This sequence joins TRBV5-1 and TRBJ2-7; the match to TRBD2 covers 8 bases. Per germline, CDR1 SGHRS and CDR2 YFSETQ. CDR3 length equals 14 residues. J gave up 7 bases and V 3 bases, and 9 bases lay outside the gene matches. CDR3 sequence reads: CASSSGGAQEEQYF. In nucleotides, the CDR3 is TGCGCCAGCAGCTCCGGGGGGGCGCAGGAGGAGCAGTACTTC.

CDR3: CASSITGVDEQYF. As DNA, the CDR3 is TGTGCCAGCAGTATTACAGGGGTAGACGAGCAGTACTTC. The chain joins TRBV5-4 to TRBJ2-7; 7 bases agree with TRBD1. CDR3 length equals 13 residues. V lost 5 bases, J lost 5 bases, and 7 bases stayed unmatched. Germline V CDR1 and CDR2: SGHNT, YYREEE (reference sequence).